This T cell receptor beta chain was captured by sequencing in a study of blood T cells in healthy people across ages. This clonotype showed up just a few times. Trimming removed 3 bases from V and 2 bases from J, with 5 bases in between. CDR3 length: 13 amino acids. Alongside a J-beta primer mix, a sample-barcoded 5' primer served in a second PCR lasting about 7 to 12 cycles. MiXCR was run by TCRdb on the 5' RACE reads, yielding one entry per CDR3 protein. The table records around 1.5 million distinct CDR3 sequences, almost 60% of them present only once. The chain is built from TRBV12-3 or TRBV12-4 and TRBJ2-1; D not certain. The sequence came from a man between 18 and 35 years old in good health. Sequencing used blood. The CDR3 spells CASSFVTYNEQFF. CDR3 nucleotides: TGTGCCAGCAGTTTTGTAACCTACAATGAGCAGTTCTTC.